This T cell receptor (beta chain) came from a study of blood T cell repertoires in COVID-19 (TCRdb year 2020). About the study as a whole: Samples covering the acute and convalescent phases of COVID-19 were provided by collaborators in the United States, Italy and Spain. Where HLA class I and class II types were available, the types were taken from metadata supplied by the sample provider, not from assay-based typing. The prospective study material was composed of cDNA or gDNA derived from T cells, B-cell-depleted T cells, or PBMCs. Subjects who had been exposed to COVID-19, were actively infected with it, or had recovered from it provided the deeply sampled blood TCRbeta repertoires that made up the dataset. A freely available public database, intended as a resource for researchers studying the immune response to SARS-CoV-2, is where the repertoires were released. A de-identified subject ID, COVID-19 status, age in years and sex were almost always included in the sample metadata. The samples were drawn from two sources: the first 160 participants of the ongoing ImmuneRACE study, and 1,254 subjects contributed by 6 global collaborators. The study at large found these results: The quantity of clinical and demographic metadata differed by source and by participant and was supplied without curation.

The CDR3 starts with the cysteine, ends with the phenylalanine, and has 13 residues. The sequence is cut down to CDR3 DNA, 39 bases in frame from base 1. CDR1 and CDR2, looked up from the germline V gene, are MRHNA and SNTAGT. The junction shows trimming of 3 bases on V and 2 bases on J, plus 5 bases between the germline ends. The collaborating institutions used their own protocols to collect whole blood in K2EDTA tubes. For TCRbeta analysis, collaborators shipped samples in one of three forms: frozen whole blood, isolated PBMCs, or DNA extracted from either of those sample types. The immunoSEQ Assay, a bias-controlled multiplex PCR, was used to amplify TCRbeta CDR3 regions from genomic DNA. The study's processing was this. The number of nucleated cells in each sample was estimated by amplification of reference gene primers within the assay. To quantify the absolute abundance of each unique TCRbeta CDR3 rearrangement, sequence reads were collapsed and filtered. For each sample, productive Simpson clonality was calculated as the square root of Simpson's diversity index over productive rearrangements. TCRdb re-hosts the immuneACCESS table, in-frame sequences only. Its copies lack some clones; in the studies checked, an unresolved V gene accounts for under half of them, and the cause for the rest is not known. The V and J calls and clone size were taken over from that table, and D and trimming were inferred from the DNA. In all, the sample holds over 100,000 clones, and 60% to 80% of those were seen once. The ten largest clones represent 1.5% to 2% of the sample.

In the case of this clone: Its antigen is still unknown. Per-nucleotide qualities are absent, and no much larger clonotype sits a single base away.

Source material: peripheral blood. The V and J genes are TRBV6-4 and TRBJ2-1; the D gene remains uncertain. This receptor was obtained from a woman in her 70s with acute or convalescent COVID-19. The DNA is TGTGCCAGCAGTGAACAGACCTACAATGAGCAGTTCTTC. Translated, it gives CASSEQTYNEQFF.